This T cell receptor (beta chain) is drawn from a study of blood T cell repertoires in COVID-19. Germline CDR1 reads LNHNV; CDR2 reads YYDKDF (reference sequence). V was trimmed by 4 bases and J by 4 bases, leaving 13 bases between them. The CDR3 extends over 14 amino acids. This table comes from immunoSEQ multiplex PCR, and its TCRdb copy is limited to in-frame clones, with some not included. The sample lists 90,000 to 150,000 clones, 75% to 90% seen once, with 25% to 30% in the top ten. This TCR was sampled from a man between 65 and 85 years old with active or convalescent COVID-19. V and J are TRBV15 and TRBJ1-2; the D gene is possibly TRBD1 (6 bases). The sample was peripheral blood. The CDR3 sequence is CATSMDRLPYGYTF. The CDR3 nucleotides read TGTGCCACCAGCATGGACAGACTACCCTATGGCTACACCTTC.